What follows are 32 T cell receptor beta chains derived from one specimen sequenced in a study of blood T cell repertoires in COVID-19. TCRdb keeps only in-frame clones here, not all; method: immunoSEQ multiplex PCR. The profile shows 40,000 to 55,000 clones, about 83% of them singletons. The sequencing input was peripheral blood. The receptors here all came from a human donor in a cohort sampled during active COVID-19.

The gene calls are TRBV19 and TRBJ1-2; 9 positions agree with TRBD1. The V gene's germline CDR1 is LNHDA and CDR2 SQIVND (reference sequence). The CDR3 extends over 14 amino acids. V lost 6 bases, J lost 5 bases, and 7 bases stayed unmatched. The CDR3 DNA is TGTGCCAGTAGGGGGACGGGACAGGGTTATGGCTACACCTTC. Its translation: CASRGTGQGYGYTF.

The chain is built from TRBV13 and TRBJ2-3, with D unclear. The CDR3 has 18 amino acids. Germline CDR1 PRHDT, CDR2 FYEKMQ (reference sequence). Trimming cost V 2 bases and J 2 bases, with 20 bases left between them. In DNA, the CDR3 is TGTGCCAGCAGCTTAAGCGCTCTGTTTGAACCACACACAGATACGCAGTATTTT. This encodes CASSLSALFEPHTDTQYF.

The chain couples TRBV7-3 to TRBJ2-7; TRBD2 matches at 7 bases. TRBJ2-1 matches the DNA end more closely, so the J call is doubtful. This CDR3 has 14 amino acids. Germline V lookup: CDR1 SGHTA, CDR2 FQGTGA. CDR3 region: CASSLPGLDGEQFF. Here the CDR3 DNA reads TGTGCCAGCAGCCTTCCCGGACTAGATGGTGAGCAGTTCTTC.

CDR3 sequence reads: CASSPGLAPTGELFF. The CDR3 coding sequence is TGTGCCAGCAGCCCGGGACTAGCGCCGACCGGGGAGCTGTTTTTT. This chain uses TRBV5-4 with TRBJ2-2, with 10 bases lining up with TRBD2. V lost 4 bases to trimming and J lost 5 bases; unmatched junction nucleotides: 5. CDR1 is SGHNT and CDR2 is YYREEE in the germline V gene (reference sequence). The CDR3 runs 15 residues.

In nucleotides, the CDR3 is TGCAGTGCCTCAATTTCGGAGGGCTACACCTTC. Residues: CSASISEGYTF. J is TRBJ1-2 and V is TRBV20-1, with D unresolved. CDR1 is DFQATT and CDR2 is SNEGSKA in the germline V gene (reference sequence). The V and J ends lost 6 bases and 8 bases respectively, with 13 bases between them. The CDR3 is 11 amino acids.

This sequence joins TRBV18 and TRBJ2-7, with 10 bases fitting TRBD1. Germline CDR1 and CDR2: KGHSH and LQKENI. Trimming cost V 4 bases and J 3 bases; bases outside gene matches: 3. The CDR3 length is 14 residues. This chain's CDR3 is CASSQGQGGYEQYF. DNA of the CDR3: TGTGCCAGCTCACAAGGACAGGGGGGCTACGAGCAGTACTTC.

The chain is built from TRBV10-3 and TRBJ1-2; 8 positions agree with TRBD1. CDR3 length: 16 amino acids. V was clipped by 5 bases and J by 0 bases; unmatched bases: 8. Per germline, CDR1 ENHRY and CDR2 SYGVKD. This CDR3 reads CAISPQGGRANYGYTF. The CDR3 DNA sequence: TGTGCCATCAGTCCACAGGGGGGGCGTGCTAACTATGGCTACACCTTC.

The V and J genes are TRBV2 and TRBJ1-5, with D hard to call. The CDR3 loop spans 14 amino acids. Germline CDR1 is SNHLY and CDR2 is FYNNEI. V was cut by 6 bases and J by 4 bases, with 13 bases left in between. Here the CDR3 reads CASSYGVGNQPQHF. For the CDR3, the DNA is TGTGCCAGCAGCTACGGAGTAGGAAATCAGCCCCAGCATTTT. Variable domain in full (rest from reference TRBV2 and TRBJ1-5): EPEVTQTPSHQVTQMGQEVILRCVPISNHLYFYWYRQILGQKVEFLVSFYNNEISEKSEIFDDQFSVERPDGSNFTLKIRSTKLEDSAMYFCASSYGVGNQPQHFGDGTRLSIL.

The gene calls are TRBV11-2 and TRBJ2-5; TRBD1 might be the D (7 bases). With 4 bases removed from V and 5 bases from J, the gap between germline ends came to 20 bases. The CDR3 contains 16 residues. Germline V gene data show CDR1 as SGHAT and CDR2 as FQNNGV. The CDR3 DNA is TGTGCCAGCAGCTATCTGTTGGAGGGGGCGAGGGAGACCCAGTACTTC. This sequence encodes CASSYLLEGARETQYF.

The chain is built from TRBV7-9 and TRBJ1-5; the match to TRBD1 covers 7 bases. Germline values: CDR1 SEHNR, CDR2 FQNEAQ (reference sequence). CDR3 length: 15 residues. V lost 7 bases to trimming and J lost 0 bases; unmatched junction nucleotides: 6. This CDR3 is CASTVAGGSNQPQHF. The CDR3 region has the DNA TGTGCCAGCACCGTAGCAGGGGGTAGCAATCAGCCCCAGCATTTT.

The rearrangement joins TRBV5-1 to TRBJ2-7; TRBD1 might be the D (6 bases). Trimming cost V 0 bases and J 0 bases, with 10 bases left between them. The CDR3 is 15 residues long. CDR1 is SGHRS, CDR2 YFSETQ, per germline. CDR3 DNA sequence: TGCGCCAGCAGCTTGGGACAGGAGAGCTCCTACGAGCAGTACTTC. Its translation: CASSLGQESSYEQYF. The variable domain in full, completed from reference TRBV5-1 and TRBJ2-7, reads KAGVTQTPRYLIKTRGQQVTLSCSPISGHRSVSWYQQTPGQGLQFLFEYFSETQRNKGNFPGRFSGRQFSNSRSEMNVSTLELGDSALYLCASSLGQESSYEQYFGPGTRLTVT.

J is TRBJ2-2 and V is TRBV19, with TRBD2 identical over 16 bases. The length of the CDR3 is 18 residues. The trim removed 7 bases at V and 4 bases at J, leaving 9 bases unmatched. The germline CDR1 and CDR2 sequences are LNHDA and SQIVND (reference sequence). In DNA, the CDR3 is TGTGCCAGTATGAGGGGACTAGCGGGGGGGCGTGGCACCGGGGAGCTGTTTTTT. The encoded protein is CASMRGLAGGRGTGELFF.

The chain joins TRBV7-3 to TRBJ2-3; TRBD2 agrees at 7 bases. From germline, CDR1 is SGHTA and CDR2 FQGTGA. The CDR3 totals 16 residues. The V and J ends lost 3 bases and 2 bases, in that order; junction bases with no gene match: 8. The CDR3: CASSLGPAGLTDTQYF. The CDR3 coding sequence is TGTGCCAGCAGCTTGGGCCCAGCGGGGCTCACAGATACGCAGTATTTT.

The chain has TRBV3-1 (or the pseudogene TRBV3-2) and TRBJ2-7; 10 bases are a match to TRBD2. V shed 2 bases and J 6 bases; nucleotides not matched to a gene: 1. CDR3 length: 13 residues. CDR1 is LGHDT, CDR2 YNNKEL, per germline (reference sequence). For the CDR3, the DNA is TGTGCCAGCAGCCAAAGCGGGGGGGGCGAGCAGTACTTC. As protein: CASSQSGGGEQYF.

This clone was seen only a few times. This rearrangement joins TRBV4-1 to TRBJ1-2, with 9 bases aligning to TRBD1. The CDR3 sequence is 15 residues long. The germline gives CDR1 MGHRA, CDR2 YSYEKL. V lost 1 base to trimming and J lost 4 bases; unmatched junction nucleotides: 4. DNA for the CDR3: TGCGCCAGCAGCCAAGGGACAGGGGCCATCTATGGCTACACCTTC. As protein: CASSQGTGAIYGYTF.

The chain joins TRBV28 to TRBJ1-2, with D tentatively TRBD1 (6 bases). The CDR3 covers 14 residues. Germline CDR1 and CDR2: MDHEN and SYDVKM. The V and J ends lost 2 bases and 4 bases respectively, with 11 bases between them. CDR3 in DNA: TGTGCCAGCAGTTTAAGAACAGGGCTCTATGGCTACACCTTC. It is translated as CASSLRTGLYGYTF.

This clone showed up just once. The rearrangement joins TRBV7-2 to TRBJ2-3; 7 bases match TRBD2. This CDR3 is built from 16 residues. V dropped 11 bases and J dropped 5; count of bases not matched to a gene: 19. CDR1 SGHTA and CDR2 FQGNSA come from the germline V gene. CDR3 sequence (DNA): TGTGCCGGCCCCCCTCCAGGGTCTATAGCGGGAGATACGCAGTATTTT. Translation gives CAGPPPGSIAGDTQYF.

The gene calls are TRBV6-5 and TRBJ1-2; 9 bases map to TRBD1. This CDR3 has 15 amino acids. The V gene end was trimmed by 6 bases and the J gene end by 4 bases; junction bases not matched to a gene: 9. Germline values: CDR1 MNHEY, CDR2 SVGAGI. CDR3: CASRPSGTGPYGYTF. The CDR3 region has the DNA TGTGCCAGCAGACCCTCCGGGACAGGGCCCTATGGCTACACCTTC.

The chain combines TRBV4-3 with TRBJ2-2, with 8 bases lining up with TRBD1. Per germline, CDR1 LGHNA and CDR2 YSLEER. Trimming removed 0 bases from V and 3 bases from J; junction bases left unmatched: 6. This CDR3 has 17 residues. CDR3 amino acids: CASSQETTGAHTGELFF. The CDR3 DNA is TGCGCCAGCAGCCAAGAAACGACAGGGGCACACACCGGGGAGCTGTTTTTT.

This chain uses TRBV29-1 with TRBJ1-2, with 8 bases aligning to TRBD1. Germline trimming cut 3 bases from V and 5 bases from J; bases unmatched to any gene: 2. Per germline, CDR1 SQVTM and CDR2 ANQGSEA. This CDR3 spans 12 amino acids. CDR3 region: CSVDTGGYGYTF. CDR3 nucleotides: TGCAGCGTTGATACAGGGGGGTATGGCTACACCTTC. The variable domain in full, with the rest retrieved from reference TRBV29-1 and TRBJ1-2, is SAVISQKPSRDICQRGTSLTIQCQVDSQVTMMFWYRQQPGQSLTLIATANQGSEATYESGFVIDKFPISRPNLTFSTLTVSNMSPEDSSIYLCSVDTGGYGYTFGSGTRLTVV.

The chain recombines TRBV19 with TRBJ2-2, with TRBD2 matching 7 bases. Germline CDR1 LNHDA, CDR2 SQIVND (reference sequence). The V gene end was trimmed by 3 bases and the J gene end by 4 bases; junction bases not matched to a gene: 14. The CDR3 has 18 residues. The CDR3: CASSISSVGGPSTGELFF. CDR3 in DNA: TGTGCCAGTAGTATCTCATCCGTGGGAGGGCCCTCCACCGGGGAGCTGTTTTTT.

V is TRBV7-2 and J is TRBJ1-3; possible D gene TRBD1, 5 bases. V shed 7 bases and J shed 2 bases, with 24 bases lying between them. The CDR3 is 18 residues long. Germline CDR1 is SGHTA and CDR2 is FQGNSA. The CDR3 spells CASKAERGPTLTGNTIYF. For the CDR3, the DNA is TGTGCCAGCAAGGCCGAAAGGGGCCCGACTCTGACTGGAAACACCATATATTTT.

The CDR3 loop reads CASSRGYSPLHF. As DNA, the CDR3 is TGTGCCAGCAGCCGAGGGTATTCACCCCTCCACTTT. The rearrangement links TRBV11-1 to TRBJ1-6; D is unclear. V was cut by 5 bases and J by 8 bases, with 7 bases left in between. The CDR3 covers 12 residues. Germline V CDR1 and CDR2: SGHAT, FQDESV (reference sequence).

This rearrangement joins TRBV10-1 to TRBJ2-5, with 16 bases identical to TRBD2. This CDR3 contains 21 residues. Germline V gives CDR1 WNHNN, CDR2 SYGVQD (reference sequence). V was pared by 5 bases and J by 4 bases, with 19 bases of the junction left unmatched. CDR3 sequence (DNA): TGCGCCAGCAGTCCCCCGGGGGGGCCGGGACTAGCGGGAGGGTCGAGAGAGACCCAGTACTTC. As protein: CASSPPGGPGLAGGSRETQYF.

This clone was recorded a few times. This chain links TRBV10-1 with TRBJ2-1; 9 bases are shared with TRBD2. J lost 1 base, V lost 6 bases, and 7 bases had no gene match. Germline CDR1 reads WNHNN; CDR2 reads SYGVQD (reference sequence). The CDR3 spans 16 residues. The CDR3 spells CASSGFSGRSYNEQFF. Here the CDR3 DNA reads TGCGCCAGCAGCGGTTTTAGCGGGAGATCCTACAATGAGCAGTTCTTC.

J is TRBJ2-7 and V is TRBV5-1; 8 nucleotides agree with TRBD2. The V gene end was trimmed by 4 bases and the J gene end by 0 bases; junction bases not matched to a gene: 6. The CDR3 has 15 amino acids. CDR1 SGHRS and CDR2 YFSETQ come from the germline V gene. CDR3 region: CASSIIAGISYEQYF. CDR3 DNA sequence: TGCGCCAGCAGCATTATAGCGGGGATCTCCTACGAGCAGTACTTC.

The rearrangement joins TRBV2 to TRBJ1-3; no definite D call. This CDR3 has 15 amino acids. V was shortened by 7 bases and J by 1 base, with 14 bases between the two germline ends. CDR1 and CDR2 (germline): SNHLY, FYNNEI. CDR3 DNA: TGTGCCAGCAAATCCGTCCGGGGATCTGGAAACACCATATATTTT. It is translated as CASKSVRGSGNTIYF.

The CDR3 DNA reads TGTGCCAGCAGCCAACAAGATTGCAAACGGACAGGGAACTCCTACGAGCAGTACTTC. Translation gives CASSQQDCKRTGNSYEQYF. The gene calls are TRBV3-1 (or the pseudogene TRBV3-2) and TRBJ2-7; 8 positions match TRBD1. The germline V gene has CDR1 LGHDT and CDR2 YNNKEL (reference sequence). The length of the CDR3 is 19 residues. The junction had 15 bases not matched to a gene; V was cut back by 2 bases and J by 0 bases.

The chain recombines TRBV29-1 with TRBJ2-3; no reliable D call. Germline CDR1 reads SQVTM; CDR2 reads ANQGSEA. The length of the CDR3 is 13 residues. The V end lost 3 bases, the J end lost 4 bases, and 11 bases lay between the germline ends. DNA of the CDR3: TGCAGCGTTGACGAGGCCCGGGCAGATACGCAGTATTTT. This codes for CSVDEARADTQYF.

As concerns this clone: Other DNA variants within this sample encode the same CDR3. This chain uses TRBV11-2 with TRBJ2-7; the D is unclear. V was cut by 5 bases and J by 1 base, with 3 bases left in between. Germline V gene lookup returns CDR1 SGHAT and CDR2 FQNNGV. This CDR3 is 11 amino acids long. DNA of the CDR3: TGTGCCAGCAGCCCATCCTACGAGCAGTACTTC. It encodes CASSPSYEQYF.

CDR3 sequence reads: CAWRKTGPGANYGYTF. The CDR3 nucleotides read TGTGCCTGGAGGAAAACCGGGCCAGGGGCTAACTATGGCTACACCTTC. The J gene is TRBJ1-2, the V gene TRBV30; perhaps TRBD1 as D (6 bases). Trimming stripped 3 bases from V and 0 bases from J, with 17 bases between. Germline V gene sequence: CDR1 GTSNPN, CDR2 SVGIG (reference sequence). This CDR3 has 16 residues.

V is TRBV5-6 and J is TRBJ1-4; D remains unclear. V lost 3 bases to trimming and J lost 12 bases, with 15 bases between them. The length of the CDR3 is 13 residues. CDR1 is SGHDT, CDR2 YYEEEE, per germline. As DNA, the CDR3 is TGTGCCAGCAGCTACTGGACCCCCGGGGAACTGTTTTTT. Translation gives CASSYWTPGELFF.